This T cell receptor (beta chain) appears in the sequencing data of a study of blood T cell repertoires in COVID-19. Study-wide background: The United States, Italy and Spain were the sources of the acute and convalescent COVID-19 samples. From T cells, B-cell-depleted T cells, or PBMCs came the material, which was cDNA or gDNA.

Per the authors' pipeline: Amplification of reference gene primers provided the estimated nucleated cell counts. TCRdb's table, derived via immunoSEQ multiplex PCR, lists solely in-frame clones and lacks some. D and trimming were read from the DNA, whereas the V and J calls and clone size are those reported in that table. The table has about 160,000 clones, roughly 78% seen once. CDR3 length: 16 residues. Germline V gene sequence: CDR1 SGHTA, CDR2 FQGNSA. V lost 5 bases, J lost 0 bases, and 16 bases lay in between. The chain is built from TRBV7-2 and TRBJ2-5; D may be TRBD1 (6 bases). Input material: peripheral blood. The receptor was isolated from a woman between 55 and 75 years old with COVID-19, enrolled during active disease. Here the CDR3 DNA reads TGTGCCAGCAGCCCACTGGACAGCATTTACCAAGAGACCCAGTACTTC. It yields the protein CASSPLDSIYQETQYF.